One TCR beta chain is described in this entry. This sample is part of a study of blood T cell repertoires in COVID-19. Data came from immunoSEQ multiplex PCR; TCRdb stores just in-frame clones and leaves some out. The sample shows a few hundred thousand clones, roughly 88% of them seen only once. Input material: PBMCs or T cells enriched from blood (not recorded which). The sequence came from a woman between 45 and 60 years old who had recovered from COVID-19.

In nucleotides, the CDR3 is TGTGCCAGCAGCCGCACAGGACAGGGGGCCTACGAGCAGTACTTC. It translates to CASSRTGQGAYEQYF. V and J are TRBV5-6 and TRBJ2-7; TRBD1 matches 10 bases. Losses at the gene ends were 4 bases for V and 2 bases for J; bases not matched to a gene: 6. CDR1 and CDR2 (germline): SGHDT, YYEEEE. The CDR3 spans 15 residues.